This record looks at one TCR beta chain sequence and its context. The antigen remains undetermined. TCRdb's copy holds only in-frame clones and misses some; the assay was immunoSEQ multiplex PCR. Altogether about 130,000 clones are present, about nine tenths being singletons, with the ten largest covering 6.3%. The sample originates from a study of T cell responses to AZD1222 COVID-19 vaccine. Turning to the study itself: Investigators merged groups given second doses at roughly 4 or roughly 12 weeks.

Regarding the study as a whole: Increases in Spike-specific TCR breadth and depth were seen after two AZD1222 doses. The study identified only six AZD1222 recipients as seropositive at baseline.

This CDR3 spans 16 amino acids. V dropped 7 bases and J dropped 0 bases, with 16 bases sitting between them. Germline CDR1 and CDR2: MDHEN and SYDVKM. Sequenced material: peripheral blood, taken on day 0 of AZD1222 vaccination. V and J are TRBV28 and TRBJ1-5, with D possibly matching TRBD1 (6 bases). The TCR sequence derives from an adult in good health. CDR3 protein: CASTPGTSYSNQPQHF. CDR3 coding DNA: TGTGCCAGCACCCCCGGGACAAGTTATAGCAATCAGCCCCAGCATTTT. The full variable domain, in which reference TRBV28 and TRBJ1-5 provide the parts outside the CDR3, is DVKVTQSSRYLVKRTGEKVFLECVQDMDHENMFWYRQDPGLGLRLIYFSYDVKMKEKGDIPEGYSVSREKKERFSLILESASTNQTSMYLCASTPGTSYSNQPQHFGDGTRLSIL.